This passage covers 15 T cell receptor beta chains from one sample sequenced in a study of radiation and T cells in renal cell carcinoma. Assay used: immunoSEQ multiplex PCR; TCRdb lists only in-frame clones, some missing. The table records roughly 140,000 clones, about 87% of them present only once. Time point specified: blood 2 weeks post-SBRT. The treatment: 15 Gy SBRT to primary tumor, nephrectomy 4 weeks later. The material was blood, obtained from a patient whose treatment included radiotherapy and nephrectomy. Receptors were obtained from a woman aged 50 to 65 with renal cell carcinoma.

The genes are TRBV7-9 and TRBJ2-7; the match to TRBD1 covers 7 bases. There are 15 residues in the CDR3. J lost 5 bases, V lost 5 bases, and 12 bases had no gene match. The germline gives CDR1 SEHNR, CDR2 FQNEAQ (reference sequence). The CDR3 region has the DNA TGTGCCAGCAGCGGAAAACAGGGGAATTTGGACGAGCAGTACTTC. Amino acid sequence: CASSGKQGNLDEQYF.

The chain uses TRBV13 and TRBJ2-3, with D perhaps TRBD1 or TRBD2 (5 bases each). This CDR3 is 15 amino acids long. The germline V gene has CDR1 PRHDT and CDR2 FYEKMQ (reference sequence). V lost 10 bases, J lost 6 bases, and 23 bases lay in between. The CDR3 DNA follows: TGTGCCATCCAAACTAGAGGTCGAGGGGCGGATACGCAGTATTTT. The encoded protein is CAIQTRGRGADTQYF. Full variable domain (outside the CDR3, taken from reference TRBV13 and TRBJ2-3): AAGVIQSPRHLIKEKRETATLKCYPIPRHDTVYWYQQGPGQDPQFLISFYEKMQSDKGSIPDRFSAQQFSDYHSELNMSSLELGDSALYFCAIQTRGRGADTQYFGPGTRLTVL.

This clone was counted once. Written as DNA, the CDR3 is TGTGCCAGCAGTTACGGTTTAGGACAGGGGGACGAGCAGTACTTC. This codes for CASSYGLGQGDEQYF. The J gene is TRBJ2-7, the V gene TRBV6-5; TRBD1 matches 10 bases. The CDR3 runs to 15 residues. V lost 2 bases and J lost 5; bases outside the gene matches: 6. Germline V gives CDR1 MNHEY, CDR2 SVGAGI.

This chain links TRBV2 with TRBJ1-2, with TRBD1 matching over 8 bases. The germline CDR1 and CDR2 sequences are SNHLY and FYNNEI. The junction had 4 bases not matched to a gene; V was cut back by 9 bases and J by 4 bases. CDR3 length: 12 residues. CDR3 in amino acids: CARLTGAYGYTF. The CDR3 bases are TGTGCCAGACTGACAGGGGCCTATGGCTACACCTTC.

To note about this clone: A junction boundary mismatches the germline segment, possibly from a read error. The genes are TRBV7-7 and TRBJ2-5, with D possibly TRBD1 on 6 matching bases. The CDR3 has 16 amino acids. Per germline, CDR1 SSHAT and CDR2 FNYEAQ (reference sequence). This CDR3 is CASSPQSWTDRETQYF. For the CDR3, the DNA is TGTGCTAGCAGCCCTCAATCCTGGACAGACCGAGAGACCCAGTACTTC.

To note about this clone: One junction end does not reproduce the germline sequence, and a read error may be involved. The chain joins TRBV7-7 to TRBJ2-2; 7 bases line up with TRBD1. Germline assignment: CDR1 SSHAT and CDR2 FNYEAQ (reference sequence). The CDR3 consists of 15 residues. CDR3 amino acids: CASSPRTGNTGELFF. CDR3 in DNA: TGTGCTAGCAGCCCCCGGACAGGGAACACCGGGGAGCTGTTTTTT. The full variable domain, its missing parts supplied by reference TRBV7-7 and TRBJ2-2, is GAGVSQSPRYKVTKRGQDVTLRCDPISSHATLYWYQQALGQGPEFLTYFNYEAQPDKSGLPSDRFSAERPEGSISTLTIQRTEQRDSAMYRCASSPRTGNTGELFFGEGSRLTVL.

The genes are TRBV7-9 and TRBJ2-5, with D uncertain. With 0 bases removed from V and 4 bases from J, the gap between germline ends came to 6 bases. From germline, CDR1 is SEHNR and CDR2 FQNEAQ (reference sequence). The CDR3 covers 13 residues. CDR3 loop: CASSLAGIETQYF. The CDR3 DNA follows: TGTGCCAGCAGCTTAGCAGGGATAGAGACCCAGTACTTC.

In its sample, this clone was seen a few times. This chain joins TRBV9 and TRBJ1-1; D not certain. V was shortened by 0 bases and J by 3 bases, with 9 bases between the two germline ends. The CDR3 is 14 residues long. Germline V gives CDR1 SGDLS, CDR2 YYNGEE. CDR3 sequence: CASSVGRLDTEAFF. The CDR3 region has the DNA TGTGCCAGCAGCGTAGGCAGGTTGGACACTGAAGCTTTCTTT.

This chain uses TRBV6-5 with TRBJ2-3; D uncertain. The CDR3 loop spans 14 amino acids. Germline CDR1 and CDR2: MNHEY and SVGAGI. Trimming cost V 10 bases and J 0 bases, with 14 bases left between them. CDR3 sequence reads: CATTIRRSTDTQYF. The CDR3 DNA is TGTGCCACGACCATCAGGAGAAGCACAGATACGCAGTATTTT.

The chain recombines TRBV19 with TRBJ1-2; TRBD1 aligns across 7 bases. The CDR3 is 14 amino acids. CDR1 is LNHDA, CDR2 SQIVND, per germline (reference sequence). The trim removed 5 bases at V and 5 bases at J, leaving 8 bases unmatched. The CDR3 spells CASSPGTVGYGYTF. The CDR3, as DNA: TGTGCCAGTAGTCCAGGGACAGTGGGATATGGCTACACCTTC. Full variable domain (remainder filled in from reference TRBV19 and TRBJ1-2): DGGITQSPKYLFRKEGQNVTLSCEQNLNHDAMYWYRQDPGQGLRLIYYSQIVNDFQKGDIAEGYSVSREKKESFPLTVTSAQKNPTAFYLCASSPGTVGYGYTFGSGTRLTVV.

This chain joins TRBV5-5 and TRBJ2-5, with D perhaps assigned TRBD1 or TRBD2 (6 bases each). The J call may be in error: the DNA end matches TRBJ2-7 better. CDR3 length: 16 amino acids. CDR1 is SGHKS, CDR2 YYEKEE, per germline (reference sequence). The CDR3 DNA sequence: TGTGCCAGCAGCTCACTGGTGACGGGGGCCTCCTACGAGCAGTACTTC. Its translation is CASSSLVTGASYEQYF.

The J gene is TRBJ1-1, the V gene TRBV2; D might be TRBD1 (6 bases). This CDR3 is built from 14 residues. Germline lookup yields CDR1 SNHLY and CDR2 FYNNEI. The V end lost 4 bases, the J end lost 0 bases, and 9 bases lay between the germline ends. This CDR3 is CASSGTALNTEAFF. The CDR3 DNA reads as TGTGCCAGCAGTGGGACAGCCCTGAACACTGAAGCTTTCTTT.

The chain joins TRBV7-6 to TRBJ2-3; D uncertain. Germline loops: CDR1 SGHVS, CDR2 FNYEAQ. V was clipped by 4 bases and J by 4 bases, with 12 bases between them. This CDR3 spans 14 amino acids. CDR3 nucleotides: TGTGCCAGCAGCTCTCCTGCAAGAGCAGATACGCAGTATTTT. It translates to CASSSPARADTQYF.

CDR3 sequence (DNA): TGTGCCAGCAGTTTCGACAGGGGGCATCGCACTGAAGCTTTCTTT. It encodes CASSFDRGHRTEAFF. The rearrangement uses TRBV6-5 and TRBJ1-1; TRBD1 aligns across 10 bases. J lost 4 bases, V lost 4 bases, and 6 bases had no gene match. Looked up from germline, CDR1 is MNHEY and CDR2 is SVGAGI. This CDR3 comprises 15 residues.

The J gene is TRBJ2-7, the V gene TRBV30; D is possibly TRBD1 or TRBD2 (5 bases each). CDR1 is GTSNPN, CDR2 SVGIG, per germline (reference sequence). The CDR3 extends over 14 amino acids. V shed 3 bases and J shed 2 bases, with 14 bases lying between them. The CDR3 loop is CAWRVTGTTYEQYF. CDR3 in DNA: TGTGCCTGGAGGGTAACCGGGACCACCTACGAGCAGTACTTC.